The 8 T cell receptor beta chains below were found in one sample sequenced in a study of control samples from healthy donors and cancer patients. Method: immunoSEQ multiplex PCR; TCRdb's copy keeps in-frame clones and lacks some. The table records about 82,000 clones, around nine tenths of them present only once. Sequenced material: blood. The receptors were gathered from a man aged 50 or older in good health.

Concerning this clone: Germline is not matched at one junction end, which may reflect a read error. The chain uses TRBV4-2 and TRBJ1-1, with no clear D. The CDR3 runs 13 residues. The germline V gene has CDR1 LGHNA and CDR2 YNFKEQ. The DNA of the CDR3 is TGTGCCGGCAGCCAAGATATGGAGACAGAAGCTTTCTTT. It specifies CAGSQDMETEAFF.

The chain combines TRBV7-8 with TRBJ1-6; TRBD1 agrees at 11 bases. The junction had 12 bases not matched to a gene; V was cut back by 3 bases and J by 8 bases. This CDR3 is 18 amino acids long. Per the germline V gene, CDR1 is SGHVS and CDR2 is FQNEAQ. Written as DNA, the CDR3 is TGTGCCAGCAGCTTCGCCCATGCTGCGGGACAGGGGGATTCACCCCTCCACTTT. It translates to CASSFAHAAGQGDSPLHF.

The genes are TRBV6-5 and TRBJ1-2; 9 nucleotides agree with TRBD1. The V segment lost 5 bases and the J segment 2 bases; nucleotides outside the gene matches: 6. Germline lookup yields CDR1 MNHEY and CDR2 SVGAGI. The CDR3 spans 15 residues. The CDR3 DNA is TGTGCCAGCAGTCCGGGACAGGGAACGAACTATGGCTACACCTTC. As protein: CASSPGQGTNYGYTF.

This rearrangement joins TRBV19 to TRBJ2-1; a weak D match, TRBD1 (6 bases). The germline gives CDR1 LNHDA, CDR2 SQIVND (reference sequence). Trimming stripped 4 bases from V and 3 bases from J, with 10 bases between. This CDR3 is built from 14 residues. The CDR3 spells CASSNGRGYNEQFF. CDR3 nucleotide sequence: TGTGCCAGTAGTAATGGCAGGGGCTACAATGAGCAGTTCTTC.

The rearrangement uses TRBV6-2 or TRBV6-3 and TRBJ2-1; D call uncertain. This CDR3 contains 13 residues. Trimming stripped 3 bases from V and 2 bases from J, with 5 bases between. Germline V gene lookup returns CDR1 MNHEY and CDR2 SVGEGT. The CDR3 nucleotides read TGTGCCAGCAGTTATCGGACCTACAATGAGCAGTTCTTC. Translated: CASSYRTYNEQFF.

The chain has TRBV4-2 and TRBJ1-2; 7 bases are a match to TRBD1. The CDR3 consists of 15 residues. Germline V lookup: CDR1 LGHNA, CDR2 YNFKEQ. Trimming cost V 0 bases and J 4 bases; bases outside gene matches: 5. The CDR3 region has the DNA TGTGCCAGCAGCCAAGAAAGGGACAGCCTCTATGGCTACACCTTC. This translates into CASSQERDSLYGYTF.

This chain links TRBV28 with TRBJ1-2; 12 positions agree with TRBD1. The CDR3 sequence is 17 residues long. CDR1 is MDHEN and CDR2 is SYDVKM in the germline V gene. V dropped 6 bases and J dropped 8; count of bases not matched to a gene: 16. CDR3 DNA: TGTGCCAGCAGCCCGGAAGGGACAGGGGGCCCCCGTAGCGGCTACACCTTC. Translated: CASSPEGTGGPRSGYTF.

V usage is TRBV5-4 and J usage is TRBJ2-5; TRBD2 matches at 8 bases. Looked up from germline, CDR1 is SGHNT and CDR2 is YYREEE (reference sequence). The V gene end was trimmed by 0 bases and the J gene end by 4 bases; junction bases not matched to a gene: 5. This CDR3 contains 15 residues. The CDR3 protein is CASSLAGGAGETQYF. For the CDR3, the DNA is TGTGCCAGCAGCTTGGCCGGGGGGGCCGGAGAGACCCAGTACTTC. Drawing the rest from reference TRBV5-4 and TRBJ2-5, the complete variable domain is ETGVTQSPTHLIKTRGQQVTLRCSSQSGHNTVSWYQQALGQGPQFIFQYYREEENGRGNFPPRFSGLQFPNYSSELNVNALELDDSALYLCASSLAGGAGETQYFGPGTRLLVL.